These 9 T cell receptor beta chains originate from one sample sequenced in a study of cytomegalovirus exposure and HLA in healthy donors. TCRdb keeps only in-frame clones here, not all; method: immunoSEQ multiplex PCR. The sample records 150,000 to 200,000 clones, 75% to 90% being singletons. Sequenced material: PBMCs. The receptor source for this set is a woman aged 18-29 years in good health and CMV-seronegative.

This chain connects TRBV6-6 to TRBJ2-6; no reliable D call. This CDR3 region has 15 residues. Trimming took off 2 bases at V and 0 bases at J, with 5 bases between the two ends. Germline values: CDR1 MNHNY, CDR2 SVGAGI (reference sequence). The CDR3 reads CASSYVLSGANVLTF. The CDR3 bases are TGTGCCAGCAGTTACGTACTCTCTGGGGCCAACGTCCTGACTTTC.

This chain links TRBV5-1 with TRBJ1-1; the D is unclear. Trimming took 3 bases from V and 1 from J, leaving 13 bases between them. Germline V gene lookup returns CDR1 SGHRS and CDR2 YFSETQ. This CDR3 has 15 amino acids. DNA for the CDR3: TGCGCCAGCAGCTCCCTCGGAGCGGAGAACACTGAAGCTTTCTTT. Protein product: CASSSLGAENTEAFF.

This sequence joins TRBV14 and TRBJ1-2, with 7 bases aligning to TRBD1. The germline V gene encodes CDR1 SGHDN and CDR2 FVKESK. The V gene end was trimmed by 3 bases and the J gene end by 3 bases; junction bases not matched to a gene: 1. The CDR3 has 13 amino acids. The CDR3 coding sequence is TGTGCCAGCAGCCAGACAGGGTACTATGGCTACACCTTC. Protein: CASSQTGYYGYTF.

The J gene is TRBJ1-5, the V gene TRBV4-2; D is perhaps TRBD1 (6 bases). Germline CDR1 reads LGHNA; CDR2 reads YNFKEQ. Deletions cut 5 bases from V and 0 bases from J, with 14 bases between. The CDR3 spans 16 residues. The CDR3 region has the DNA TGTGCCAGCAGCGGACTCACAGGGCTTAGCAATCAGCCCCAGCATTTT. This codes for CASSGLTGLSNQPQHF.

V is TRBV12-5 and J is TRBJ2-4, with D perhaps TRBD2 (5 bases). CDR1 LGHNT and CDR2 FRNRAP come from the germline V gene. The CDR3 runs 16 residues. V was cut by 5 bases and J by 0 bases, with 14 bases left in between. This chain's CDR3 is CASGPGNSEAKNIQYF. DNA for the CDR3: TGTGCTAGTGGTCCGGGGAACAGTGAAGCCAAAAACATTCAGTACTTC.

This rearrangement joins TRBV9 to TRBJ2-5; D gene ambiguous. The CDR3 consists of 12 residues. CDR1 and CDR2 from the germline V gene are SGDLS and YYNGEE. The V end was cut by 4 bases, the J end by 5 bases, with 9 bases between. The CDR3 coding sequence is TGTGCCAGCAGCACCCCAGCGGAGACCCAGTACTTC. Amino acid sequence: CASSTPAETQYF.

V usage is TRBV6-5 and J usage is TRBJ1-2; a weak D match, TRBD1 (6 bases). Germline values: CDR1 MNHEY, CDR2 SVGAGI. The germline V and J ends were trimmed by 8 bases and 1 base, with 14 bases remaining between them. CDR3 length: 14 amino acids. CDR3 in amino acids: CASYGQSNNYGYTF. CDR3 in DNA: TGTGCCAGCTACGGACAGTCTAATAACTATGGCTACACCTTC.

V usage is TRBV30 and J usage is TRBJ2-5, with D hard to call. This CDR3 contains 12 residues. Germline loops: CDR1 GTSNPN, CDR2 SVGIG (reference sequence). The V end was cut by 3 bases, the J end by 3 bases, with 8 bases between. The CDR3 sequence: CAWSRAEETQYF. In nucleotides, the CDR3 is TGTGCCTGGAGCCGCGCTGAAGAGACCCAGTACTTC.

The J gene is TRBJ1-1, the V gene TRBV7-2, with D perhaps TRBD1 (6 bases). V was cut by 5 bases and J by 0 bases, with 13 bases left in between. CDR3 size: 15 residues. Germline-derived CDR1 and CDR2 are SGHTA and FQGNSA. The CDR3 region is CASSPVGGMNTEAFF. As DNA, the CDR3 is TGTGCCAGCAGCCCCGTTGGGGGCATGAACACTGAAGCTTTCTTT.